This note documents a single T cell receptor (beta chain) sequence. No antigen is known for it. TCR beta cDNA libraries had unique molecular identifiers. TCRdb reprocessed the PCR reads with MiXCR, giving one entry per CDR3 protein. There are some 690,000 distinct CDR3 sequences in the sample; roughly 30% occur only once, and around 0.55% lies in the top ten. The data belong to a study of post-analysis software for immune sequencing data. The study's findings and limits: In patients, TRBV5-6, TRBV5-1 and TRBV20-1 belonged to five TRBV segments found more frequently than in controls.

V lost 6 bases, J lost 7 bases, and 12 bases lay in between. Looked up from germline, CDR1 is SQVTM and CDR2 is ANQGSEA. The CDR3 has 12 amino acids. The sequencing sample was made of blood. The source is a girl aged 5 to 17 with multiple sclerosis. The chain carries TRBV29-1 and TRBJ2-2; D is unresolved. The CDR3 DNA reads TGCAGCGTCCCGGCAGGTCACGGGGAGCTGTTTTTT. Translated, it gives CSVPAGHGELFF.